This record concerns one T cell receptor beta chain sequence. Time point noted: pretreatment peripheral blood. The data were produced by immunoSEQ multiplex PCR, yet TCRdb's version contains in-frame clones alone and is incomplete. The data show roughly 50,000 clones, with over 75% seen just once and approximately 14% held by the top ten. This specimen belongs to a study of PD-L1 blockade in urothelial cancer. The V gene's germline CDR1 is SEHNR and CDR2 FQNEAQ (reference sequence). Trimming took 5 bases from V and 3 from J; bases not matched to a gene: 4. The CDR3 is 14 residues long. This chain links TRBV7-9 with TRBJ1-2; 9 nucleotides align to TRBD1. The sequences come from PBMCs, collected around atezolizumab (anti-PD-L1) treatment. The sequence derives from an older man with urothelial cancer. The CDR3 region has the DNA TGTGCCAGCAGCCTACAGGGGGCTTACTATGGCTACACCTTC. This sequence encodes CASSLQGAYYGYTF.